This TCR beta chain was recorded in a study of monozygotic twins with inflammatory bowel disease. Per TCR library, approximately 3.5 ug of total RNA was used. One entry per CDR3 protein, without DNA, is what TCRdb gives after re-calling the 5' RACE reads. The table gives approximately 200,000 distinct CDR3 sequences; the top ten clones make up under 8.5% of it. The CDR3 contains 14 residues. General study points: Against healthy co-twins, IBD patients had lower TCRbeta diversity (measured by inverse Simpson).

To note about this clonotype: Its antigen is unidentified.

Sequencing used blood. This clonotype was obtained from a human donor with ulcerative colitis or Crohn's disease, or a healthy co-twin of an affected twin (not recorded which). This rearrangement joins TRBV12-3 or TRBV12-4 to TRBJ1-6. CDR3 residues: CASSLGLDNSPLHF.